This entry lists 30 T cell receptor beta chains sequenced from one sample in a study of T cell repertoires in cytomegalovirus infection. TCRdb independently ran MiXCR on the reads; one entry per CDR3 protein. The table includes about 310,000 distinct CDR3 sequences, 20% to 25% detected once. What these receptors recognize is not known. Sequenced here: cultured PBMCs, sampled from culture after CMV antigen stimulation. These receptor sequences come from a human donor in good health (CMV status not recorded). Some clones in this sample may be carry-over from other donors' samples.

This clonotype was seen a few times. This chain links TRBV12-3 or TRBV12-4 with TRBJ2-7, with D unclear. The CDR3 covers 19 residues. With 6 bases removed from V and 3 bases from J, the gap between germline ends came to 30 bases. The CDR3 sequence: CASSCPVIERHSSNYEQYV. The CDR3 DNA sequence: TGTGCCAGCAGCTGTCCCGTTATTGAGCGTCACTCCTCCAACTACGAGCAGTACGTC.

The chain recombines TRBV4-3 with TRBJ2-5, with 7 nucleotides matching TRBD2. The trim removed 0 bases at V and 1 base at J, leaving 5 bases unmatched. The CDR3 length is 16 residues. CDR1 and CDR2 (germline): LGHNA, YSLEER. The CDR3 DNA reads TGCGCCAGCAGCCAAGAGGGCAGCGGGATCCAAGAGACCCAGTACTTC. Protein sequence: CASSQEGSGIQETQYF.

The chain carries TRBV28 and TRBJ2-3; TRBD1 aligns across 10 bases. The length of the CDR3 is 18 residues. The V gene's germline CDR1 is MDHEN and CDR2 SYDVKM. With 2 bases clipped from V and 2 bases from J, the junction kept 10 bases outside the gene matches. CDR3 region: CASSLRRWTGGPTDTQYF. In DNA, the CDR3 is TGTGCCAGCAGTTTACGCCGGTGGACAGGGGGTCCCACAGATACGCAGTATTTT.

Turning to this clonotype: This may arise from a read error, as a much more abundant clone is one base away. The gene calls are TRBV7-2 and TRBJ1-6; 11 bases align to TRBD1. Germline-derived CDR1 and CDR2 are SGHTA and FQGNSA. The CDR3 contains 14 residues. In DNA form, the CDR3 reads TGTGCCAACAGCTTAGGGACAGGGGGATCACCCCTCCACTTT. It yields the protein CANSLGTGGSPLHF.

This clonotype was seen repeatedly, ten times or more. This chain connects TRBV7-2 to TRBJ2-2; no definite D call. V was clipped by 5 bases and J by 0 bases, with 13 bases between them. The germline V gene has CDR1 SGHTA and CDR2 FQGNSA. This CDR3 comprises 16 residues. The CDR3 here is CASSGLTGTNTGELFF. The CDR3 bases are TGTGCCAGCAGCGGGCTTACGGGCACGAACACCGGGGAGCTGTTTTTT.

This chain uses TRBV4-1 with TRBJ2-7; D gene ambiguous. Germline V CDR1 and CDR2: MGHRA, YSYEKL. CDR3 length equals 15 residues. The germline V and J ends were trimmed by 0 bases and 2 bases, with 11 bases remaining between them. CDR3 region: CASSQEPAPTYEQYF. In DNA form, the CDR3 reads TGCGCCAGCAGCCAAGAGCCAGCGCCGACCTACGAGCAGTACTTC.

The J gene is TRBJ2-3, the V gene TRBV24-1; D might be TRBD2 (5 bases). This CDR3 has 13 amino acids. Trimming cost V 1 base and J 9 bases, with 10 bases left between them. Germline lookup yields CDR1 KGHDR and CDR2 SFDVKD. The CDR3 region has the DNA TGTGCCACCAGTGATTTCCGGGGAGAGACGCAGTATTTT. Translation: CATSDFRGETQYF.

This chain connects TRBV27 to TRBJ2-7; 9 nucleotides align to TRBD2. The CDR3 totals 15 residues. Trimming cost V 0 bases and J 6 bases; bases outside gene matches: 6. Germline V gene lookup returns CDR1 MNHEY and CDR2 SMNVEV (reference sequence). The CDR3 here is CASSLSLAGTCEQYF. The CDR3 DNA reads as TGTGCCAGCAGTTTATCGCTAGCGGGAACCTGCGAGCAGTACTTC.

This clonotype was counted ten times or more. The rearrangement links TRBV7-2 to TRBJ2-5; 9 positions match TRBD1. The germline V gene encodes CDR1 SGHTA and CDR2 FQGNSA. Trimming cost V 5 bases and J 5 bases; bases outside gene matches: 9. The CDR3 is 15 amino acids. The chain's CDR3 is CASSHTDRGFETQYF. DNA for the CDR3: TGTGCCAGCAGCCATACAGACAGGGGGTTTGAGACCCAGTACTTC.

The V and J genes are TRBV6-1 and TRBJ2-7; TRBD2 is a possible D gene (5 bases). Trimming shortened V by 7 bases and J by 3 bases, and 19 bases separated the two germline ends. CDR1 and CDR2 (germline): MNHNS, SASEGT. The CDR3 is 15 residues long. Here the CDR3 reads CASTSVTGSLYEQYV. The CDR3 DNA reads TGTGCCAGCACTTCAGTTACGGGGTCCCTCTACGAGCAGTACGTC.

The sample holds many counts of this clonotype. This sequence joins TRBV7-4 and TRBJ2-1, with 14 bases that match TRBD2. Germline V gene lookup returns CDR1 SGHVT and CDR2 SQSDAQ. V trimming: 4 bases; J trimming: 0 bases; junction bases outside the gene matches: 5. This CDR3 is built from 18 residues. The CDR3 reads CASSSGLAGGRSYNEQFF. Written as DNA, the CDR3 is TGTGCCAGCAGCTCAGGACTAGCGGGAGGACGCTCCTACAATGAGCAGTTCTTC.

With respect to this clonotype: A much more abundant neighbour one base away suggests this may be a read error. The gene calls are TRBV7-2 and TRBJ1-1; TRBD1 is a possible D gene (6 bases). The germline V gene encodes CDR1 SGHTA and CDR2 FQGNSA. The CDR3 covers 14 residues. The CDR3 loop is CASIKRGEFTEASF. The CDR3 DNA sequence: TGTGCCAGCATCAAAAGGGGGGAGTTCACTGAAGCTTCCTTT.

As concerns this clonotype: It is likely a read error: a sequence one base away is far more abundant. The V and J genes are TRBV7-8 and TRBJ2-7; no firm D call. Germline V gene lookup returns CDR1 SGHVS and CDR2 FQNEAQ. There are 11 residues in the CDR3. CDR3 DNA: TGTGCCAGCAGCTTTTCTTACGAGAAGTACTTC. This encodes CASSFSYEKYF. Looking up the rest from reference TRBV7-8 and TRBJ2-7 gives the full variable domain: GAGVSQSPRYKVAKRGQDVALRCDPISGHVSLFWYQQALGQGPEFLTYFQNEAQLDKSGLPSDRFFAERPEGSVSTLKIQRTQQEDSAVYLCASSFSYEKYFGPGTRLTVT.

This clonotype was counted ten times or more. The V and J genes are TRBV12-3 or TRBV12-4 and TRBJ2-1; 8 bases line up with TRBD2. The junction had 9 bases not matched to a gene; V was cut back by 5 bases and J by 6 bases. This CDR3 has 15 amino acids. CDR3 sequence (DNA): TGTGCCAGCAGTACGGGAGTAGCGGGATCCAATGAGCAGTTCTTC. Its translation is CASSTGVAGSNEQFF.

The genes are TRBV5-4 and TRBJ2-3; D gene ambiguous. This CDR3 spans 13 amino acids. Germline CDR1 reads SGHNT; CDR2 reads YYREEE (reference sequence). V was clipped by 4 bases and J by 8 bases, with 14 bases between them. CDR3 protein: CASSPVPAGTQYF. The CDR3 coding sequence is TGTGCCAGCAGCCCCGTGCCCGCCGGTACGCAGTATTTT.

The sample holds a few counts of this clonotype. This chain connects TRBV7-8 to TRBJ2-5, with D perhaps TRBD2 (6 bases). Trimming left V 2 bases short and J 3 bases short, with 10 bases between. Germline assignment: CDR1 SGHVS and CDR2 FQNEAQ. The CDR3 contains 14 residues. The CDR3 loop reads CASSLFWGEETQYF. The CDR3 DNA reads as TGTGCCAGCAGCTTATTCTGGGGGGAAGAGACCCAGTACTTC.

V gene TRBV28 combines with J gene TRBJ2-7; 11 bases are shared with TRBD1. Germline assignment: CDR1 MDHEN and CDR2 SYDVKM. V gave up 6 bases and J gave up 7 bases; unmatched junction bases: 8. This CDR3 region has 14 residues. The CDR3 spells CASRRRTGGREQYF. CDR3 DNA sequence: TGTGCCAGCAGACGTAGGACAGGGGGCAGGGAGCAGTACTTC.

This clonotype was detected ten times or more. The chain is built from TRBV7-2 and TRBJ2-5, with no clear D. Looked up from germline, CDR1 is SGHTA and CDR2 is FQGNSA. V was shortened by 1 base and J by 1 base, with 7 bases between the two germline ends. The CDR3 is made up of 14 amino acids. The CDR3 nucleotides read TGTGCCAGCAGCTTAGGCCTAACCCAAGAGACCCAGTACTTC. Protein sequence: CASSLGLTQETQYF.

The gene calls are TRBV2 and TRBJ2-5; TRBD1 matches at 8 bases. The germline V gene has CDR1 SNHLY and CDR2 FYNNEI. The CDR3 runs to 16 residues. V gave up 8 bases and J gave up 2 bases; unmatched junction bases: 13. In DNA, the CDR3 is TGTGCCAGCCGGGACAGGCCAGGTTTAGCGCAAGAGACCCAGTACTTC. Translation gives CASRDRPGLAQETQYF.

This clonotype was seen ten or more times. The rearrangement joins TRBV7-2 to TRBJ1-1; no clear D. V was pared by 1 base and J by 1 base, with 7 bases between. Germline values: CDR1 SGHTA, CDR2 FQGNSA. There are 14 residues in the CDR3. The CDR3 DNA reads as TGTGCCAGCAGCTTAGGACCGGGGAACACTGAAGCTTTCTTT. It translates to CASSLGPGNTEAFF.

This clonotype was picked up many times. This chain uses TRBV7-8 with TRBJ2-1, with a tentative D call TRBD2 (5 bases). The CDR3 extends over 15 amino acids. V lost 1 base and J lost 4, with 11 bases in between. The germline V gene encodes CDR1 SGHVS and CDR2 FQNEAQ. The CDR3 is CASSLGPAVYNEQFF. DNA of the CDR3: TGTGCCAGCAGCTTAGGTCCAGCGGTGTACAATGAGCAGTTCTTC.

The chain carries TRBV12-3 or TRBV12-4 and TRBJ2-3; D is unclear. V lost 1 base to trimming and J lost 0 bases, with 8 bases between them. CDR3 length: 15 residues. The CDR3 here is CASSLGALSTDTQYF. CDR3 nucleotide sequence: TGTGCCAGCAGTTTAGGGGCCCTAAGCACAGATACGCAGTATTTT.

This clonotype was recorded many times. The genes are TRBV7-2 and TRBJ2-1; 9 bases match TRBD2. This CDR3 region has 15 residues. Unmatched junction bases numbered 10, after V lost 6 bases and J lost 7 bases. Per germline, CDR1 SGHTA and CDR2 FQGNSA. The CDR3 nucleotides read TGTGCCAGCAGACTCCGACTAGCGGCCGCGAATGAGCAGTTCTTC. It codes for CASRLRLAAANEQFF.

V gene TRBV6-8 combines with J gene TRBJ1-2; D is uncertain. The CDR3 contains 13 residues. V gave up 5 bases and J gave up 6 bases, with 13 bases separating them. Germline V lookup: CDR1 MNHGY, CDR2 SAAAGT. DNA of the CDR3: TGTGCCAGCAGTCCCCGGGCGGGGAATGGCTACACCTTC. As protein: CASSPRAGNGYTF.

This clonotype was found a few times. The gene calls are TRBV10-3 and TRBJ2-2; D not certain. This CDR3 comprises 11 residues. Trimming removed 11 bases from V and 7 bases from J, with 11 bases in between. Germline V gene sequence: CDR1 ENHRY, CDR2 SYGVKD. Written as DNA, the CDR3 is TGTGCCGCCGGGTCCCTCGGGGAGCTGTTTTTT. Protein: CAAGSLGELFF.

The table lists this clonotype with a few counts. The CDR3 reads CASSQVEAGETQYF. The CDR3 DNA reads as TGCGCCAGCAGCCAAGTCGAAGCGGGAGAGACCCAGTACTTC. The chain couples TRBV4-1 to TRBJ2-5; tentative D call: TRBD2 (6 bases). The germline V and J ends were trimmed by 1 base and 4 bases, with 10 bases remaining between them. This CDR3 comprises 14 residues. Germline CDR1 and CDR2: MGHRA and YSYEKL.

This clonotype was counted only a few times. The chain employs TRBV4-3 and TRBJ1-4, with D perhaps TRBD1 (5 bases). The CDR3 covers 18 residues. Germline values: CDR1 LGHNA, CDR2 YSLEER. V was pared by 2 bases and J by 1 base, with 17 bases between. For the CDR3, the DNA is TGCGCCAGCAGCCAATCAGGGAGGGGAATTGGAACTAATGAAAAACTGTTTTTT. Translated: CASSQSGRGIGTNEKLFF.

This clonotype was found many times. The gene calls are TRBV7-2 and TRBJ1-4; unclear D gene. Germline V gene data show CDR1 as SGHTA and CDR2 as FQGNSA. The CDR3 has 14 amino acids. The germline V and J ends were trimmed by 1 base and 8 bases, with 11 bases remaining between them. DNA for the CDR3: TGTGCCAGCAGCTTAGGGCAGTATGGCGAAAAACTGTTTTTT. It encodes CASSLGQYGEKLFF.

There are many counts of this clonotype. V gene TRBV4-1 combines with J gene TRBJ1-2, with unresolved D. The CDR3 extends over 14 amino acids. Trimming removed 4 bases from V and 7 bases from J, with 16 bases in between. Germline CDR1 reads MGHRA; CDR2 reads YSYEKL. The CDR3 coding sequence is TGCGCCAGCAGCCCTCCCAATGCATTTCGTGGCTACACCTTC. The encoded protein is CASSPPNAFRGYTF.

V and J are TRBV10-3 and TRBJ1-2; D gene ambiguous. The germline CDR1 and CDR2 sequences are ENHRY and SYGVKD. V was clipped by 5 bases and J by 4 bases, with 8 bases between them. The CDR3 is 12 residues long. The CDR3 sequence is CAISQLTYGYTF. The CDR3 nucleotides read TGTGCCATCAGTCAATTAACCTATGGCTACACCTTC.